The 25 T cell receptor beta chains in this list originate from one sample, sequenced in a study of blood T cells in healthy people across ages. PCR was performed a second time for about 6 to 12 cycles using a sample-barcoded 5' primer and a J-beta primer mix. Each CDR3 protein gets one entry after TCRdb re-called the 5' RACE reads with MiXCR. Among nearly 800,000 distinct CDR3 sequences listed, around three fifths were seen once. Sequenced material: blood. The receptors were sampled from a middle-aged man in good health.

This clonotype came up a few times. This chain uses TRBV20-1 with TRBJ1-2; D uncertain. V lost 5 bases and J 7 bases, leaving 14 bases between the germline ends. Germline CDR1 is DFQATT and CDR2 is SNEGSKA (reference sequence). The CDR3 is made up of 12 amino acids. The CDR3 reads CSAAGELRGYTF. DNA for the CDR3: TGCAGTGCTGCCGGGGAGCTCCGTGGCTACACCTTC.

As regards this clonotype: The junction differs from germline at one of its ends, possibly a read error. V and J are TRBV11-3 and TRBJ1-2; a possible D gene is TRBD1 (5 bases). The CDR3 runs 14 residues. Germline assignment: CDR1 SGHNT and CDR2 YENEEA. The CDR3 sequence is CANSWGGVDYGYTF. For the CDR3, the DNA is TGTGCCAACAGCTGGGGAGGGGTGGACTATGGCTACACCTTC. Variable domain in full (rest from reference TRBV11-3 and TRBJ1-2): EAGVVQSPRYKIIEKKQPVAFWCNPISGHNTLYWYLQNLGQGPELLIRYENEEAVDDSQLPKDRFSAERLKGVDSTLKIQPAELGDSAVYLCANSWGGVDYGYTFGSGTRLTVV.

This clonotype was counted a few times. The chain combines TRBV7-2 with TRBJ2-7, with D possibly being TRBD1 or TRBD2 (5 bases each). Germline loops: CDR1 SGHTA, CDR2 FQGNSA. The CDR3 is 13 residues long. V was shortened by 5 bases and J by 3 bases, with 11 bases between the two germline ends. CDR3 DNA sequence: TGTGCCAGCAGCCCACGGGGCCTCTACGAGCAGTACTTC. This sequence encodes CASSPRGLYEQYF. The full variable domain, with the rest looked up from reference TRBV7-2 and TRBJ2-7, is GAGVSQSPSNKVTEKGKDVELRCDPISGHTALYWYRQSLGQGLEFLIYFQGNSAPDKSGLPSDRFSAERTGGSVSTLTIQRTQQEDSAVYLCASSPRGLYEQYFGPGTRLTVT.

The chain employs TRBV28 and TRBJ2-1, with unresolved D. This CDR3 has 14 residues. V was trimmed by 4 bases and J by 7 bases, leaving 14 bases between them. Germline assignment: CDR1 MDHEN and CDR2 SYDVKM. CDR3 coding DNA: TGTGCCAGCAGTTATTATCGGCCTGAGAATGAGCAGTTCTTC. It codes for CASSYYRPENEQFF.

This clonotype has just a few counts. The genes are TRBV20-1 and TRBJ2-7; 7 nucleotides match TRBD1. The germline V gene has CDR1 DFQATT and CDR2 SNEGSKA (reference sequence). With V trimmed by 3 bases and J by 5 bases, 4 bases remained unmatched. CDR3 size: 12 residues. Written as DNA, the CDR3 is TGCAGTGCTAGGTTAACAGGGGACGAGCAGTACTTC. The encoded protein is CSARLTGDEQYF.

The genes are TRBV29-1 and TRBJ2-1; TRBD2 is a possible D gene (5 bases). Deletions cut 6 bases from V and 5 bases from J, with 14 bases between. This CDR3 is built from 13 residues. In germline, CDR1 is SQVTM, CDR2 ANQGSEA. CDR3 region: CSVDTRTNNEQFF. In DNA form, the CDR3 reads TGCAGCGTCGACACTAGGACCAACAATGAGCAGTTCTTC.

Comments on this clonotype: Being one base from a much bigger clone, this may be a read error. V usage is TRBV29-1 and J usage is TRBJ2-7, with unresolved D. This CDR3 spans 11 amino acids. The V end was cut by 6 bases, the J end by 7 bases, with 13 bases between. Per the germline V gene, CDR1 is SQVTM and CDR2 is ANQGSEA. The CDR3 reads CSVRPDNEQYF. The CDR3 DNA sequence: TGCAGCGTCAGGCCTGACAATGAGCAGTACTTC.

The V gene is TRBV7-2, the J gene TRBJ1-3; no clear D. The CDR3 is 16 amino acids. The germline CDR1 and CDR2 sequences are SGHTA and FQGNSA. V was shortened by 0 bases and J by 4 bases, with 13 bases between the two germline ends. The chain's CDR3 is CASSLARQAPGNTIYF. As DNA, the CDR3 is TGTGCCAGCAGCTTAGCGCGGCAGGCCCCCGGAAACACCATATATTTT.

The CDR3 is CASSLSDSQETQYF. CDR3 bases: TGTGCCAGCAGTTTATCGGACAGCCAAGAGACCCAGTACTTC. This chain joins TRBV27 and TRBJ2-5; D is perhaps TRBD1 (6 bases). V lost 0 bases and J 1 base, leaving 6 bases between the germline ends. The germline V gene encodes CDR1 MNHEY and CDR2 SMNVEV (reference sequence). CDR3 length equals 14 residues.

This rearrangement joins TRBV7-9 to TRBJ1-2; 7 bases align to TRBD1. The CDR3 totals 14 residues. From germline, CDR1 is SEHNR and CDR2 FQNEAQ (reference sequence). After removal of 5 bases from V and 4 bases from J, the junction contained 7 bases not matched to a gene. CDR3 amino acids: CASSPGQYFYGYTF. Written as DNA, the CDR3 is TGTGCCAGCAGCCCGGGACAGTACTTCTATGGCTACACCTTC.

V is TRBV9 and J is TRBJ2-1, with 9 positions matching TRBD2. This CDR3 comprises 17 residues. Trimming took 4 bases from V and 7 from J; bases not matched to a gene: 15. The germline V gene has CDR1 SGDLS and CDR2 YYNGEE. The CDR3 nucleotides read TGTGCCAGCAGCATATCGGGACTAGCCCTCGCAAATAATGAGCAGTTCTTC. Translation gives CASSISGLALANNEQFF.

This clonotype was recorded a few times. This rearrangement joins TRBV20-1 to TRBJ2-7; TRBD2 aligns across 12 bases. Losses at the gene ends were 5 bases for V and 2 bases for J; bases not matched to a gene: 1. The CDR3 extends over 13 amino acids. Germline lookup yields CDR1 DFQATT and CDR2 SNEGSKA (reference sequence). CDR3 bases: TGCAGTGCTCCTAGCGGGAGGGCCTACGAGCAGTACTTC. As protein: CSAPSGRAYEQYF.

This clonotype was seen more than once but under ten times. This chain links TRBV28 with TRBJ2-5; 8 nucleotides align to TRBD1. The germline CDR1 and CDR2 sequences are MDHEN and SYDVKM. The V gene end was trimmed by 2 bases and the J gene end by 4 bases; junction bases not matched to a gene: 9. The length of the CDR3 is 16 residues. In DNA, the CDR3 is TGTGCCAGCAGTTTAATCACAGGGGGGTTCGGAGAGACCCAGTACTTC. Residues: CASSLITGGFGETQYF.

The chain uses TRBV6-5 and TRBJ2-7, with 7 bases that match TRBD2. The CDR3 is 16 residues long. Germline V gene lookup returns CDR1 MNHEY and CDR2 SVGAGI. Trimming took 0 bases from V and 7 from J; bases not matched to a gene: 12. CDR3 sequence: CASSYSRGGGKNEQYF. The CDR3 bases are TGTGCCAGCAGTTACTCGAGGGGCGGGGGAAAAAATGAGCAGTACTTC.

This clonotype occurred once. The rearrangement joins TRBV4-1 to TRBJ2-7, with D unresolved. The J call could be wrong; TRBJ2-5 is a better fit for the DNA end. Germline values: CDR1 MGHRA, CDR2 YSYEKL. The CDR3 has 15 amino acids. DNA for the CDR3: TGCGCCAGCAGCCAAGATGGCTCACCCCGGCGGACCCAGTACTTC. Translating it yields CASSQDGSPRRTQYF.

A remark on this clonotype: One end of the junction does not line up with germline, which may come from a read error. The CDR3 reads CASSLGDSFYNEQFF. CDR3 DNA: TGTGCCAGTAGTTTAGGGGACAGCTTTTACAATGAGCAGTTCTTC. This chain links TRBV12-3 or TRBV12-4 with TRBJ2-1; 7 bases align to TRBD1. The CDR3 sequence is 15 residues long.

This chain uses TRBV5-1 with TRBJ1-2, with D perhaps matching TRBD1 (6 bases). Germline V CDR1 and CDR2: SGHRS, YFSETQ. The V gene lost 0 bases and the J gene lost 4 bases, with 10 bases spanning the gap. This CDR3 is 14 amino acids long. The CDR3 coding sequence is TGCGCCAGCAGCTTGGACCAGGGGTCCTATGGCTACACCTTC. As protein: CASSLDQGSYGYTF.

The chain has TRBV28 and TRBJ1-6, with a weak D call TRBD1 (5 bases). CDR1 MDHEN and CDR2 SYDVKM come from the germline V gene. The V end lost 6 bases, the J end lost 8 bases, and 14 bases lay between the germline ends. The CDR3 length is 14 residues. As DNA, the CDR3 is TGTGCCAGCAGCCGAGGGGTTGGGGATTCACCCCTCCACTTT. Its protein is CASSRGVGDSPLHF.

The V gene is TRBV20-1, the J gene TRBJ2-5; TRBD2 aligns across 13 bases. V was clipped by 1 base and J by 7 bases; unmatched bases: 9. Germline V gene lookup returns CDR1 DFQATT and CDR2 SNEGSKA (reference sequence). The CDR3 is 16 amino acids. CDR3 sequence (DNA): TGCAGTGCTAGAGGGGGGACTAGCGGGGACTTCTGGACCCAGTACTTC. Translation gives CSARGGTSGDFWTQYF.

The CDR3 DNA sequence: TGTGCCAGCACCGAGCGGGTTCCTTCCAGGGAGCAGTACTTC. Its translation: CASTERVPSREQYF. The genes are TRBV6-1 and TRBJ2-5, with D maybe TRBD2 (6 bases). V was trimmed by 7 bases and J by 11 bases, leaving 23 bases between them. Germline lookup yields CDR1 MNHNS and CDR2 SASEGT. The CDR3 consists of 14 residues.

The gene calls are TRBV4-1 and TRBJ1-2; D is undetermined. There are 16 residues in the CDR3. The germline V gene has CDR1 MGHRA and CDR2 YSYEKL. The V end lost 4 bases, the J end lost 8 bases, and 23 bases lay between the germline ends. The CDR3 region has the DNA TGCGCCAGCAGCCCGCGACATTTGAGGCAGCTTCGGGGCTACACCTTC. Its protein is CASSPRHLRQLRGYTF.

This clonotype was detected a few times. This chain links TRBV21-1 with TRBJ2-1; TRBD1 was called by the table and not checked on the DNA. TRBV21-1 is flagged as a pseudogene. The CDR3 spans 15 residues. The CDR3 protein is CASTLRDRGKNEQFF. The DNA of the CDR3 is TGTGCCAGCACGCTCAGGGACAGGGGTAAGAATGAGCAGTTCTTC.

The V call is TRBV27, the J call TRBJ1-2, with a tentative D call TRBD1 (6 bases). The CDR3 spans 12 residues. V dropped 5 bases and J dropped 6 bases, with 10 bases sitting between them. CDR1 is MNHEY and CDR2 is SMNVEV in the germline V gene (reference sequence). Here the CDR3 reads CASSTGADGYTF. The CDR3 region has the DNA TGTGCCAGCAGTACGGGGGCGGATGGCTACACCTTC.

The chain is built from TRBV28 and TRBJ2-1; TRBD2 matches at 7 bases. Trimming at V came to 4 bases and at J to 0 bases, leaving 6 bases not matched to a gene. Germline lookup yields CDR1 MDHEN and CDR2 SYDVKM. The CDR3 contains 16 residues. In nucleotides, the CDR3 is TGTGCCAGCAGTTCACCGGGGGGAAGCTCCTACAATGAGCAGTTCTTC. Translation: CASSSPGGSSYNEQFF.

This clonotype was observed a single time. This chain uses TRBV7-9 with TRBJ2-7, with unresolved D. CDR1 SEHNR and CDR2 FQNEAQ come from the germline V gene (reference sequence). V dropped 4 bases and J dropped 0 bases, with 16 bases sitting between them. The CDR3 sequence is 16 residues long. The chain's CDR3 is CASSSNRAPYSYEQYF. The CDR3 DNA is TGTGCCAGCAGCTCAAACCGAGCACCTTACTCCTACGAGCAGTACTTC.